The T cell receptor (beta chain) under discussion was sequenced for a study of blood T cell repertoires in COVID-19. The overall study: Nucleic acid was either cDNA or gDNA, and it came from T cells, B-cell-depleted T cells, or PBMCs.

The CDR3 covers 11 residues. The germline V and J ends were trimmed by 4 bases and 4 bases, with 4 bases remaining between them. In the original processing: It was from reference gene primer amplification that nucleated cell counts were estimated. Assay: immunoSEQ multiplex PCR; the TCRdb copy retains only in-frame clones and omits some. V and J calls and clone size are copied from that table; D and trimming were computed from the DNA. The repertoire holds approximately 500,000 clones, with 85% to 90% as singletons. This rearrangement joins TRBV12-3 or TRBV12-4 to TRBJ1-2; D gene unclear. Input material: peripheral blood. The clonotype originates from a woman in her 50s with COVID-19, enrolled during active disease. The CDR3 nucleotides are TGTGCCAGCAGTTCCCTCTATGGCTACACCTTC. Amino acid sequence: CASSSLYGYTF.